This TCR beta chain was recovered during a study of T cell responses to AZD1222 COVID-19 vaccine (dated by TCRdb to 2020 to 2022). Regarding the study in general: TCR sequencing was performed for some 250 trial participants, of whom about 200 were given two doses of AZD1222 and approximately 26 were given two doses of MenACWY control vaccine. Trial participants were enrolled by age into 18-55, 56-69 and 70-plus year subgroups, with 148, 28 and 57 TCR-sequenced participants respectively.

Per the publication, the time point label means: about 28 days (+/-7) after the second vaccine dose. This specimen's treatment or condition label, per the study, means: meningococcal conjugate vaccine given as trial control. Vaccinee samples were obtained from the UK trials COV001 and COV002, which included a single-blind randomized controlled phase 2/3 trial of AZD1222 (ChAdOx1 nCoV-19) in healthy adults. For TCRbeta chain sequencing, PBMC samples from trial participants were taken at day 0 and at day 28 after the second dose. Broad study findings and their caveats: Spike-specific TCR breadth and depth rose significantly after two AZD1222 doses compared with day 0 and with MenACWY recipients. The 56-69-year group was small, and its depth increase did not reach significance, likely because of low power. Because no samples from the day 14 peak response were available, repertoires could be characterized only after the peak T cell response. Participants were mostly white British, with more females than males. The authors suggested clonal diversity may have been underestimated. Conclusions about previously exposed vaccinees are limited because only a handful of AZD1222 recipients were SARS-CoV-2 seropositive at baseline. Vaccine-associated CD4 TCRs spanned the whole spike protein, with dominant responses in regions 160-218 and 743-854. Reportedly, close to half of the unique spike-specific TCRs recognized epitopes lying outside the regions that are mutated in the B.1.351 and B.1.1.7 variants.

From the cysteine through the phenylalanine, the CDR3 covers 14 amino acids. Only the CDR3 portion is preserved as DNA: 42 bases, with reading frame beginning at the first base. Trimming removed 5 bases from V and 5 bases from J, leaving 14 bases between the germline ends. The germline V gene supplies CDR1 SGHDT and CDR2 YYEEEE. Comment on this clone: Its antigen has not been determined. No base-level quality is on record; no much larger clone is a single base apart.

The CDR3 regions of human TCRbeta chains were analyzed by immunosequencing. The study's processing was this. TCRs in the repertoires were compared against a reference library of SARS-CoV-2-specific TCRs that had been generated with the MIRA antigen-specificity platform. Breadth was defined as the fraction of unique TCRs that were SARS-CoV-2-associated. Depth was defined as the fraction of total T cells that were SARS-CoV-2-associated. Using the MIRA data, each spike-specific TCR was assigned both to the spike region to which the TCR was reactive and to a CD4 or CD8 class. Log10-transformed breadth and depth values were compared by one-way ANOVA with Sidak's multiple comparisons tests. TCRdb's version of the immuneACCESS table is confined to in-frame rearrangements and falls short of the full clone set. An unresolved V gene accounts for under half of the shortfall where checked; the remainder is of unknown origin. That table is the source of V, J and clone size, and D and trimming were worked out from the DNA. The sample records just under 150,000 clones, approximately 86% of which are singletons. In total, the top ten clones hold 5% to 5.5% of the sample.

This sequence originates from an adult who received the MenACWY meningococcal vaccine as a control. The material was peripheral blood, obtained 28 days after the second dose of the MenACWY control vaccine. This chain joins TRBV5-6 to TRBJ1-3, with the D segment identity uncertain. The CDR3 in this case is CASSPMLERNTIYF. The DNA reads as follows: TGTGCCAGCAGTCCGATGTTGGAGCGAAACACCATATATTTT.